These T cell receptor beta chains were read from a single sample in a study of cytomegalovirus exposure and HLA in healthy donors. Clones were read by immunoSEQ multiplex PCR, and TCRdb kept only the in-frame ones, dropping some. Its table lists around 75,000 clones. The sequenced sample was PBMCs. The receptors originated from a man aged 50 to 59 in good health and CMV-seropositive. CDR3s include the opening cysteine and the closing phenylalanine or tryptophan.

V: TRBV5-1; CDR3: CASILSGGVADEQYF
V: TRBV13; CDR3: CASSSKRESAYEQYF
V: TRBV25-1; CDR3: CASSEGRGGDIQYF
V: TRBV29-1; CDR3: CSVEVETSYGYTF
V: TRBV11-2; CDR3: CASSVGQGPTYEQYF
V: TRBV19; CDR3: CASSRGLAGPNTGELFF
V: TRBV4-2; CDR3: CASSQEGGGEGGYNEQFF
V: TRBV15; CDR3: CATRSSFQGDSEAFF
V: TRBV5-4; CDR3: CASSFQTGGNTEAFF
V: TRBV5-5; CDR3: CASSLGGRNEKLFF
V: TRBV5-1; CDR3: CASSYLAGVDGELFF
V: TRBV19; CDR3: CASSIGGGFNQPQHF
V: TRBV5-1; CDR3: CASSLDLTLEKLFF
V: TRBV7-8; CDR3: CASSVDRDQPQHF
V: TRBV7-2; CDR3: CASSLEGSGTGVYQETQYF
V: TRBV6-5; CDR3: CASSYSTMSEQYF
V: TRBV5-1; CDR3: CASSPVTGVKNIQYF
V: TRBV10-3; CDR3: CAIRSSGEGDIQYF
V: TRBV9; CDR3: CASSGRGLGTGELFF
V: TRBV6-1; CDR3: CASSETRQGIEAFF
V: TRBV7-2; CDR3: CASSPRAGQVNQPQHF
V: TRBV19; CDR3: CASTWDNMNTEAFF
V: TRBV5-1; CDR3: CASSREESGYGYTF
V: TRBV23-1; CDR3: CASSWERPLFLEPQHF
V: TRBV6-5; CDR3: CASRQQGGDGYTF
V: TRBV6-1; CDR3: CASSEGPTSNQPQHF
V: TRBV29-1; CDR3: CSVVLPGQGYNEQFF
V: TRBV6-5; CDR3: CASSYSRPGGKDTQYF
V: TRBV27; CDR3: CASRGAGRGMAKNIQYF
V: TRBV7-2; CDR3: CASSLQLTAGNTIYF
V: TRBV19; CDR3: CASSPWRGRTDTQYF
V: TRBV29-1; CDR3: CSAPRTAYNEQFF
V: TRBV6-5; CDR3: CASSSPGQVYGYTF
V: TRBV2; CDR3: CASRSGTGGADTQYF
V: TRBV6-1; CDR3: CASSVGTGMAEAFF
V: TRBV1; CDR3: CTSSQFPKRQGGYTF
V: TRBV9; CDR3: CASSPGETQYF
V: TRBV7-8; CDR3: CASSSSGTDYGYTF
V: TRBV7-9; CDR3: CAGGVKQFF
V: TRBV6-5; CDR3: CASSYRRGGTGELFF
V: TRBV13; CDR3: CASSILTESTDTQYF
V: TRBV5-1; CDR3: CASSLGVASNEQFF
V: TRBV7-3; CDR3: CASSFIGTAGMNTEAFF
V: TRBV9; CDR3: CASSVAPSGGNVLTF
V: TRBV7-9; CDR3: CASSLDNRVHEQYF
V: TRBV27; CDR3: CASSFRDSQTGELFF
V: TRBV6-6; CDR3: CASSPGTGNTIYF
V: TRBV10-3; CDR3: CAISEDRGGNYGYTF
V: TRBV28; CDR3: CASRTQGASNEKLFF
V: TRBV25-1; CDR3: CASSELRTSTDTQYF
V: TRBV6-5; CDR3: CASSFGWTGGETQYF
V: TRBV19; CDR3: CASADYSFTDTQYF